The 11 T cell receptor beta chains presented below share a single source sample, sequenced in a study of regulatory T cells in long-lasting Graves disease. Arm-PCR with iRepertoire HTBI primers amplified the CDR3 regions for these TCR beta libraries. TCRdb re-derived calls from the multiplex PCR reads in MiXCR, one entry per CDR3 protein. This sample carries about 470,000 distinct CDR3 sequences, around a fifth of them seen once, and the ten largest clones take approximately 6.4%. Stated time point: persistent/refractory GD, antithyroid drugs over 5 years with positive TRAb. From RNA extracted from PBMCs, the TCR library was made. The sample here was peripheral blood mononuclear cells (PBMCs), taken when the disease was refractory, from a patient treated with antithyroid drugs. Every receptor here comes from a female donor with Graves disease.

This clonotype was counted a few times. The J gene is TRBJ2-2, the V gene TRBV28, with 7 bases that match TRBD1. In germline, CDR1 is MDHEN, CDR2 SYDVKM. The CDR3 contains 16 residues. Germline trimming cut 11 bases from V and 2 bases from J; bases unmatched to any gene: 14. CDR3 sequence (DNA): TGTGCCGCCCAGAGAGGGGGCGTTGGTAACACCGGGGAGCTGTTTTTT. Amino acids: CAAQRGGVGNTGELFF.

This clonotype was counted many times. The CDR3 nucleotides read TGTGCCACCAGCAGAGAATTTAGGACAGCGAACACTGAAGCTTTCTTT. Protein: CATSREFRTANTEAFF. The chain uses TRBV15 and TRBJ1-1, with D tentatively TRBD1 (6 bases). V lost 0 bases to trimming and J lost 1 base, with 12 bases between them. This CDR3 spans 16 amino acids. The V gene's germline CDR1 is LNHNV and CDR2 YYDKDF (reference sequence). Variable domain in full (rest from reference TRBV15 and TRBJ1-1): DAMVIQNPRYQVTQFGKPVTLSCSQTLNHNVMYWYQQKSSQAPKLLFHYYDKDFNNEADTPDNFQSRRPNTSFCFLDIRSPGLGDTAMYLCATSREFRTANTEAFFGQGTRLTVV.

This clonotype was observed a few times. This chain joins TRBV24-1 and TRBJ2-7; 7 bases agree with TRBD1. CDR3 size: 13 residues. Germline V gene data show CDR1 as KGHDR and CDR2 as SFDVKD. The trim removed 3 bases at V and 2 bases at J, leaving 0 bases unmatched. CDR3 residues: CATSDDRAYEQYF. The CDR3 region has the DNA TGTGCCACCAGTGATGACAGGGCCTACGAGCAGTACTTC.

This clonotype was seen a handful of times. This chain links TRBV7-2 with TRBJ1-1, with 7 bases matching TRBD1. Per germline, CDR1 SGHTA and CDR2 FQGNSA. The junction had 5 bases not matched to a gene; V was cut back by 5 bases and J by 2 bases. This CDR3 has 14 residues. CDR3 sequence: CASSLWDSNTEAFF. The DNA of the CDR3 is TGTGCCAGCAGCCTATGGGACAGTAACACTGAAGCTTTCTTT.

This clonotype turned up a few times. V usage is TRBV4-1 and J usage is TRBJ1-1; D uncertain. Germline assignment: CDR1 MGHRA and CDR2 YSYEKL. Trimming stripped 1 base from V and 0 bases from J, with 9 bases between. The CDR3 is 15 amino acids. In DNA form, the CDR3 reads TGCGCCAGCAGCCAAGTGGACGGATTGAACACTGAAGCTTTCTTT. It yields the protein CASSQVDGLNTEAFF.

This clonotype was counted between two and nine times. This rearrangement joins TRBV29-1 to TRBJ2-4; D remains ambiguous. This CDR3 has 12 residues. CDR1 is SQVTM, CDR2 ANQGSEA, per germline. V lost 7 bases and J 6 bases, leaving 13 bases between the germline ends. The chain's CDR3 is CSALLDLNIQYF. CDR3 nucleotide sequence: TGCAGCGCCCTGTTGGACCTAAACATTCAGTACTTC.

This clonotype appeared once. The missing conserved phenylalanine or tryptophan at the end of this CDR3 makes a read error likely. This chain links TRBV20-1 with TRBJ2-7, with 9 bases identical to TRBD2. V dropped 0 bases and J dropped 6; count of bases not matched to a gene: 15. The CDR3 contains 17 residues. CDR1 DFQATT and CDR2 SNEGSKA come from the germline V gene (reference sequence). The CDR3 bases are TGCAGTGCTAGAGAGCCTAGCGGGATCGGGGGGATGACCGAGCAGTACCTC. Translated: CSAREPSGIGGMTEQYL.

At least ten counts were recorded for this clonotype. This chain links TRBV28 with TRBJ1-6, with no clear D. This CDR3 contains 16 residues. Germline CDR1 is MDHEN and CDR2 is SYDVKM. The V and J ends lost 3 bases and 0 bases respectively, with 9 bases between them. The CDR3 DNA sequence: TGTGCCAGCAGTTTCACACAGAGCTCCTATAATTCACCCCTCCACTTT. Encoded protein: CASSFTQSSYNSPLHF.

This clonotype showed up many times. CDR3 nucleotides: TGTGCCAGTAGTACAGACAGGGGAGCTCAGCCCCAGCATTTT. The encoded protein is CASSTDRGAQPQHF. The chain joins TRBV19 to TRBJ1-5; 8 bases align to TRBD1. Germline trimming cut 4 bases from V and 6 bases from J; bases unmatched to any gene: 5. The CDR3 is made up of 14 amino acids. Looked up from germline, CDR1 is LNHDA and CDR2 is SQIVND (reference sequence).

Many counts were recorded for this clonotype. The chain is built from TRBV12-3 or TRBV12-4 and TRBJ2-4, with TRBD2 matching 11 bases. The CDR3 loop spans 13 amino acids. After removal of 5 bases from V and 15 bases from J, the junction contained 9 bases not matched to a gene. CDR3 sequence reads: CASSTTTSGKSYF. CDR3 nucleotide sequence: TGTGCCAGCAGTACTACGACTAGCGGGAAATCGTACTTC.

The chain is built from TRBV7-9 and TRBJ1-2, with D hard to call. The CDR3 consists of 10 residues. V was shortened by 5 bases and J by 10 bases, with 8 bases between the two germline ends. CDR1 is SEHNR, CDR2 FQNEAQ, per germline (reference sequence). In DNA, the CDR3 is TGTGCCAGCAGCCTCTCCAACTACACCTTC. Translation gives CASSLSNYTF.